There are many counts of the clone carrying this TCR beta chain. The antigen remains unidentified. The method for making cDNA was 5'RACE, and it used 10-nucleotide random UMIs. TCRdb reprocessed the 5' RACE reads with MiXCR, giving one entry per CDR3 protein. The table shows roughly 30,000 distinct CDR3 sequences, with about 6.2% occurring only once. The data belong to a study of neurological immune-mediated disorders. General study points: No sharing of CDR3 amino acid sequences was observed among expanded clones across subjects, suggesting private repertoires in all groups.

This CDR3 region has 16 residues. Germline CDR1 is DFQATT and CDR2 is SNEGSKA (reference sequence). Deletions cut 3 bases from V and 3 bases from J, with 18 bases between. Healthy controls comprised blood bank volunteers in Maryland, USA. The rearrangement uses TRBV20-1 and TRBJ1-3; the D gene is possibly TRBD1 (6 bases). The sequenced sample was PBMCs. The sequence was collected from a woman between 50 and 59 years old in good health. The CDR3 region has the DNA TGCAGTGCTAGTGGGGGGCAGGGCCACGGTGGAAACACCATATATTTT. It codes for CSASGGQGHGGNTIYF.